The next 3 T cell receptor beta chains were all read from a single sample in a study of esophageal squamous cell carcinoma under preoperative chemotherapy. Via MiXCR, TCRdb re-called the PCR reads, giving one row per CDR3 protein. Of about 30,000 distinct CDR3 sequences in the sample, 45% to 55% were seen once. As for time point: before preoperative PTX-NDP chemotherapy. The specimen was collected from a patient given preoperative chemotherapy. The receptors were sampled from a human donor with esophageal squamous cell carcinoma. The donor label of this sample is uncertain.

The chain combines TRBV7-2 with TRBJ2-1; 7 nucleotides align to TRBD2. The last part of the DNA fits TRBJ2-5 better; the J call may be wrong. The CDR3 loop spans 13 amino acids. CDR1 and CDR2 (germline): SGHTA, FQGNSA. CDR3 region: CASSGGSGETQYF. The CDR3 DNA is TGTGCCAGCAGCGGCGGGAGTGGGGAGACCCAGTACTTC.

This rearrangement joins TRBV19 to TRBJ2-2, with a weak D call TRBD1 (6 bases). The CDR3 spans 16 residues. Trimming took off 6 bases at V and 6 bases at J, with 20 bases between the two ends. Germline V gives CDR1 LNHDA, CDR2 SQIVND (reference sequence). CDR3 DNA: TGTGCCAGTAGGTCCCAGGGGATTTCCGTCGCCGGGGAGCTGTTTTTT. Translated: CASRSQGISVAGELFF.

In DNA, the CDR3 is TGTGCCACCAGTGATTTGGCCAGGGTGCAGTACTTC. This codes for CATSDLARVQYF. J is TRBJ2-5 and V is TRBV24-1, with D tentatively TRBD1 (5 bases). The germline V gene encodes CDR1 KGHDR and CDR2 SFDVKD. This CDR3 has 12 amino acids. Trimming removed 0 bases at V and 11 bases at J, with 9 bases between.